Presented here are 8 T cell receptor beta chains from one specimen sequenced in a study of blood T cell repertoires in COVID-19. Libraries were prepared by immunoSEQ multiplex PCR; TCRdb keeps only in-frame clonotypes and omits some of them. The table includes approximately 140,000 clones, around 90% detected once. Source material: PBMCs or T cells enriched from blood (not recorded which). These receptors all stem from a woman in her thirties or forties who had been exposed to COVID-19.

V gene TRBV10-3 combines with J gene TRBJ2-3; the D gene is possibly TRBD2 (7 bases). CDR3 length equals 14 residues. Germline V gene sequence: CDR1 ENHRY, CDR2 SYGVKD. The V and J ends lost 4 bases and 5 bases respectively, with 13 bases between them. The CDR3 loop reads CAISVGGAKDTQYF. CDR3 sequence (DNA): TGTGCCATCAGTGTAGGGGGGGCCAAAGATACGCAGTATTTT.

The genes are TRBV6-5 and TRBJ1-1, with 8 bases fitting TRBD1. The CDR3 runs 15 residues. V dropped 4 bases and J dropped 3; count of bases not matched to a gene: 7. From germline, CDR1 is MNHEY and CDR2 SVGAGI. CDR3 sequence (DNA): TGTGCCAGCAGTTCGTCGGACAGGGTCGACACTGAAGCTTTCTTT. Its protein is CASSSSDRVDTEAFF.

This clone was seen more than once but under ten times. The chain recombines TRBV7-9 with TRBJ2-2; possible D gene TRBD1, 5 bases. The CDR3 is 15 residues long. Germline CDR1 is SEHNR and CDR2 is FQNEAQ (reference sequence). V was shortened by 2 bases and J by 3 bases, with 10 bases between the two germline ends. The DNA for the CDR3 is TGTGCCAGCAGCTTACAGGGTCCGGACACCGGGGAGCTGTTTTTT. Its translation is CASSLQGPDTGELFF.

This sequence joins TRBV10-1 and TRBJ2-3; 11 nucleotides line up with TRBD2. The V segment lost 3 bases and the J segment 7 bases; nucleotides outside the gene matches: 6. This CDR3 is 15 amino acids long. Germline CDR1 is WNHNN and CDR2 is SYGVQD (reference sequence). CDR3: CASSEGTSGRNTQYF. The CDR3 coding sequence is TGCGCCAGCAGTGAAGGGACTAGCGGACGAAATACGCAGTATTTT.

This chain joins TRBV6-5 and TRBJ2-5; 7 nucleotides align to TRBD1. Germline trimming cut 6 bases from V and 1 base from J; bases unmatched to any gene: 5. Germline CDR1 and CDR2: MNHEY and SVGAGI. There are 14 residues in the CDR3. CDR3 in amino acids: CASRRQGSQETQYF. The CDR3 bases are TGTGCCAGCAGACGACAGGGATCCCAAGAGACCCAGTACTTC.

The rearrangement joins TRBV12-3 or TRBV12-4 to TRBJ2-5; unclear D gene. V lost 10 bases and J lost 0, with 9 bases in between. This CDR3 is built from 12 residues. CDR3 nucleotide sequence: TGTGCCACATCGGCGGACCAAGAGACCCAGTACTTC. It codes for CATSADQETQYF.

This clone has just one count. The chain links TRBV25-1 to TRBJ1-1; 7 nucleotides agree with TRBD1. The V gene end was trimmed by 5 bases and the J gene end by 0 bases; junction bases not matched to a gene: 9. This CDR3 region has 16 residues. Germline V lookup: CDR1 MGHDK, CDR2 SYGVNS. The CDR3 reads CASSPRTGAMNTEAFF. The CDR3 bases are TGTGCCAGCAGTCCTCGGACAGGAGCTATGAACACTGAAGCTTTCTTT.

This rearrangement joins TRBV12-5 to TRBJ1-3; D is uncertain. This CDR3 region has 12 residues. Germline V lookup: CDR1 LGHNT, CDR2 FRNRAP. The V and J ends lost 4 bases and 4 bases respectively, with 5 bases between them. This CDR3 is CASGSGGNTIYF. CDR3 DNA sequence: TGTGCTAGTGGTTCGGGGGGAAACACCATATATTTT.